This entry lists 21 T cell receptor beta chains sequenced from one sample in a study of Graves' ophthalmopathy and Graves' hyperthyroidism. As the template, RNA transcripts were used to amplify TCR beta CDR3 regions. HTBI primers primed a first-round RT-PCR, and a second-round multiplex PCR followed. TCRdb reanalysed the multiplex PCR reads using MiXCR and keeps one entry per CDR3 protein. Counted here are some 210,000 distinct CDR3 sequences, 25% to 30% occurring once; the ten biggest clones make up approximately 8.6%. Specimen: peripheral blood. Receptors were obtained from a man over 45 with Graves' ophthalmopathy.

This clonotype occurred many times. The chain carries TRBV28 and TRBJ1-5, with TRBD1 identical over 8 bases. J was trimmed by 3 bases and V by 5 bases; bases with no gene match: 12. CDR1 is MDHEN and CDR2 is SYDVKM in the germline V gene. CDR3 length: 17 residues. DNA for the CDR3: TGTGCCAGCAGTCAGCGGACAGGGAAGGGGCCCAATCAGCCCCAGCATTTT. The encoded protein is CASSQRTGKGPNQPQHF. Looking up the rest from reference TRBV28 and TRBJ1-5 gives the full variable domain: DVKVTQSSRYLVKRTGEKVFLECVQDMDHENMFWYRQDPGLGLRLIYFSYDVKMKEKGDIPEGYSVSREKKERFSLILESASTNQTSMYLCASSQRTGKGPNQPQHFGDGTRLSIL.

The chain links TRBV6-1 to TRBJ2-7; the D gene is possibly TRBD1 (5 bases). The CDR3 covers 12 residues. Per germline, CDR1 MNHNS and CDR2 SASEGT. V was pared by 4 bases and J by 6 bases, with 10 bases between. The CDR3, as DNA: TGTGCCAGCAGTGTCGCAGGGATCGAGCAGTACTTC. Protein product: CASSVAGIEQYF.

The V call is TRBV6-2 or TRBV6-3, the J call TRBJ2-7; the D call may be TRBD1 or TRBD2 (5 bases each). V shed 6 bases and J shed 0 bases, with 15 bases lying between them. This CDR3 is 15 amino acids long. Germline CDR1 reads MNHEY; CDR2 reads SVGEGT. This CDR3 reads CASSGSGTASYEQYF. The CDR3 bases are TGTGCCAGCAGCGGGTCCGGGACCGCCTCCTACGAGCAGTACTTC.

This clonotype was seen only once. J is TRBJ2-5 and V is TRBV28, with a tentative D call TRBD2 (5 bases). V dropped 7 bases and J dropped 2 bases, with 8 bases sitting between them. Germline CDR1 is MDHEN and CDR2 is SYDVKM. The CDR3 loop spans 12 amino acids. CDR3 sequence (DNA): TGTGCCAGCAATAGCGAACAAGAGACCCAGTACTTC. Protein sequence: CASNSEQETQYF.

The chain joins TRBV19 to TRBJ1-2; TRBD1 is a possible D gene (5 bases). The V gene lost 2 bases and the J gene lost 4 bases, with 14 bases spanning the gap. The CDR3 extends over 15 amino acids. The germline gives CDR1 LNHDA, CDR2 SQIVND (reference sequence). In DNA form, the CDR3 reads TGTGCCAGTAGTATATTAACAGGTTCGGGCTATGGCTACACCTTC. Translating gives CASSILTGSGYGYTF.

This clonotype was recorded at least ten times. This sequence joins TRBV13 and TRBJ2-7; TRBD2 agrees at 9 bases. The CDR3 is made up of 15 amino acids. CDR1 is PRHDT and CDR2 is FYEKMQ in the germline V gene (reference sequence). Unmatched junction bases numbered 12, after V lost 3 bases and J lost 9 bases. This CDR3 is CASSLGRREGAGQYF. The DNA of the CDR3 is TGTGCCAGCAGCTTGGGGCGGCGGGAGGGCGCTGGGCAGTACTTC.

This clonotype was counted many times. The gene calls are TRBV6-2 or TRBV6-3 and TRBJ2-2; D may be TRBD2 (5 bases). The V end was cut by 2 bases, the J end by 6 bases, with 19 bases between. This CDR3 is built from 17 residues. Germline V gene data show CDR1 as MNHEY and CDR2 as SVGEGT. For the CDR3, the DNA is TGTGCCAGCAGTTACGAGGTGGGAGCACCGGGCGCCGGGGAGCTGTTTTTT. It encodes CASSYEVGAPGAGELFF.

The chain combines TRBV27 with TRBJ1-2; 7 bases align to TRBD1. Trimming cost V 2 bases and J 10 bases; bases outside gene matches: 7. This CDR3 spans 13 amino acids. In germline, CDR1 is MNHEY, CDR2 SMNVEV (reference sequence). CDR3: CASSLNPTGSYTF. CDR3 in DNA: TGTGCCAGCAGTTTAAACCCGACAGGGTCCTACACCTTC.

In this sample, this clonotype turned up a few times. The chain couples TRBV11-2 to TRBJ2-7, with TRBD1 identical over 7 bases. This CDR3 is built from 11 residues. The junction had 5 bases not matched to a gene; V was cut back by 9 bases and J by 6 bases. Germline CDR1 SGHAT, CDR2 FQNNGV. In DNA form, the CDR3 reads TGTGCCAGTCGGACAGGTGGCGAGCAGTACTTC. It specifies CASRTGGEQYF.

This clonotype was counted at least ten times. CDR3 residues: CASSSTGRAYEQYF. CDR3 DNA: TGTGCCAGCAGTTCAACAGGGAGGGCCTACGAGCAGTACTTC. V usage is TRBV28 and J usage is TRBJ2-7; D may be TRBD2 (7 bases). The V gene lost 4 bases and the J gene lost 2 bases, with 12 bases spanning the gap. This CDR3 has 14 residues. Germline CDR1 reads MDHEN; CDR2 reads SYDVKM.

There are many counts of this clonotype. The V gene is TRBV5-1, the J gene TRBJ2-2; D perhaps matches TRBD2 (5 bases). Germline CDR1 reads SGHRS; CDR2 reads YFSETQ. CDR3 length: 14 amino acids. V was cut by 0 bases and J by 7 bases, with 10 bases left in between. Here the CDR3 DNA reads TGCGCCAGCAGCTTGGCCCAGAGGGACGGGGAGCTGTTTTTT. It specifies CASSLAQRDGELFF.

This clonotype was detected many times. This chain joins TRBV12-3 or TRBV12-4 and TRBJ1-2; possible D gene TRBD1, 6 bases. V was trimmed by 5 bases and J by 8 bases, leaving 15 bases between them. The CDR3 loop spans 13 amino acids. The CDR3, as DNA: TGTGCCAGCAGTAACAGGGCCTTGGGAGGCTACACCTTC. This translates into CASSNRALGGYTF.

V usage is TRBV19 and J usage is TRBJ2-7; D remains ambiguous. This CDR3 region has 14 residues. V was trimmed by 9 bases and J by 0 bases, leaving 15 bases between them. Germline V gives CDR1 LNHDA, CDR2 SQIVND (reference sequence). The CDR3, as DNA: TGTGCCAGCAGCTCAACTACGCTCTCCTACGAGCAGTACTTC. Protein: CASSSTTLSYEQYF.

Many counts were recorded for this clonotype. This sequence joins TRBV5-1 and TRBJ2-5, with a possible D match to TRBD2 (6 bases). The CDR3 consists of 14 residues. V lost 0 bases, J lost 4 bases, and 10 bases lay in between. Looked up from germline, CDR1 is SGHRS and CDR2 is YFSETQ. The CDR3 DNA is TGCGCCAGCAGCTTGGACGGGAGTTCAGAGACCCAGTACTTC. It is translated as CASSLDGSSETQYF.

This clonotype was detected ten times or more. This chain joins TRBV6-5 and TRBJ2-5; 11 bases are a match to TRBD2. This CDR3 is built from 17 residues. Germline V lookup: CDR1 MNHEY, CDR2 SVGAGI. The V gene end was trimmed by 2 bases and the J gene end by 10 bases; junction bases not matched to a gene: 15. The CDR3 is CASSYRKLAGAPRGQYF. DNA of the CDR3: TGTGCCAGCAGTTACCGTAAACTAGCGGGAGCCCCCAGGGGCCAGTACTTC.

In its sample, this clonotype was seen many times. The V and J genes are TRBV12-3 or TRBV12-4 and TRBJ1-5, with D uncertain. V was clipped by 4 bases and J by 0 bases, with 7 bases between them. The CDR3 is 14 residues long. CDR3 DNA: TGTGCCAGCAGTTGGGAGACTAGCAATCAGCCCCAGCATTTT. It specifies CASSWETSNQPQHF.

The chain uses TRBV5-1 and TRBJ2-7; tentatively, D is TRBD1 (5 bases). The V end was cut by 0 bases, the J end by 6 bases, with 10 bases between. The CDR3 sequence is 13 residues long. Germline V gives CDR1 SGHRS, CDR2 YFSETQ. Here the CDR3 reads CASSLDQGGEQYF. CDR3 nucleotide sequence: TGCGCCAGCAGCTTGGACCAGGGCGGCGAGCAGTACTTC.

This clonotype was counted many times. This CDR3 reads CAISGTANQPQHF. The CDR3 DNA sequence: TGTGCCATCAGCGGGACAGCTAATCAGCCCCAGCATTTT. This chain connects TRBV10-3 to TRBJ1-5; TRBD1 matches 7 bases. This CDR3 is 13 amino acids long. CDR1 ENHRY and CDR2 SYGVKD come from the germline V gene. V lost 6 bases, J lost 4 bases, and 3 bases stayed unmatched.

This clonotype showed up many times. The V call is TRBV7-6, the J call TRBJ2-5; D gene unclear. The germline gives CDR1 SGHVS, CDR2 FNYEAQ. The ends were cut back, 2 bases at V and 2 bases at J, with 12 bases in the middle. The CDR3 extends over 15 amino acids. DNA for the CDR3: TGTGCCAGCAGCTTATCCGGCGGCCAGCAAGAGACCCAGTACTTC. Its protein product is CASSLSGGQQETQYF.

The chain joins TRBV11-1 to TRBJ2-5, with TRBD2 identical over 13 bases. V gave up 5 bases and J gave up 1 base; unmatched junction bases: 10. This CDR3 is built from 18 residues. Germline V gene data show CDR1 as SGHAT and CDR2 as FQDESV (reference sequence). The CDR3 nucleotides read TGTGCCAGCAGCGCCCGACTAGCGGGAGGCCTCCGCCAAGAGACCCAGTACTTC. Amino acid sequence: CASSARLAGGLRQETQYF.

This clonotype was detected many times. The chain has TRBV12-3 or TRBV12-4 and TRBJ1-2; D not resolved. The germline V and J ends were trimmed by 5 bases and 14 bases, with 15 bases remaining between them. The CDR3 consists of 11 residues. CDR3 residues: CASSPGSFRTF. CDR3 nucleotides: TGTGCCAGCAGTCCCGGGTCCTTCAGAACCTTC.